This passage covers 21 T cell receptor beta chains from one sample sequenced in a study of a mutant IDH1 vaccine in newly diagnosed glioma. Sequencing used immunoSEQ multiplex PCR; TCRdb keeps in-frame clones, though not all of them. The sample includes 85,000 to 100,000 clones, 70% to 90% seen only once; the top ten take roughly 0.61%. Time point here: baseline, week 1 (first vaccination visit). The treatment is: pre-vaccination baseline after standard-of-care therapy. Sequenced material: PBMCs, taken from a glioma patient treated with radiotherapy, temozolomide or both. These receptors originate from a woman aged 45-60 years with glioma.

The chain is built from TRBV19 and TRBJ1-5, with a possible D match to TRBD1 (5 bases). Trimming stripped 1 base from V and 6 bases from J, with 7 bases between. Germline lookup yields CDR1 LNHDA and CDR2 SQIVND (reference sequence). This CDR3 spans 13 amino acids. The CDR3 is CASSIGGVQPQHF. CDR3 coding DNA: TGTGCCAGTAGTATAGGGGGGGTTCAGCCCCAGCATTTT.

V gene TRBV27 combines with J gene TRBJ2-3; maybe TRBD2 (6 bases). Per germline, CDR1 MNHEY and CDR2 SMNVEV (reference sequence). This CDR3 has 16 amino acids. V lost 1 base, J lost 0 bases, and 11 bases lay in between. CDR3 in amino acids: CASSLFPGASTDTQYF. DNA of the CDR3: TGTGCCAGCAGTTTATTTCCGGGAGCTAGCACAGATACGCAGTATTTT.

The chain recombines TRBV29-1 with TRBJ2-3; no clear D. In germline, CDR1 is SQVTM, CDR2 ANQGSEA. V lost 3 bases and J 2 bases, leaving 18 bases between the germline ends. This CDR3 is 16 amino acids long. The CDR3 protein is CSVDQVGFAPTDTQYF. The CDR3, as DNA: TGCAGCGTTGATCAAGTGGGGTTCGCCCCCACAGATACGCAGTATTTT.

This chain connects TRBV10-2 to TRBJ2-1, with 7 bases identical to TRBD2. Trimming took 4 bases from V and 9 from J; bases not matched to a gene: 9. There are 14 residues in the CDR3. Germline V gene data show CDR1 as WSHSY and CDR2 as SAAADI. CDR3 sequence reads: CASSVTGGQGEQFF. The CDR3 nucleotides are TGCGCCAGCAGTGTAACGGGAGGTCAGGGTGAGCAGTTCTTC.

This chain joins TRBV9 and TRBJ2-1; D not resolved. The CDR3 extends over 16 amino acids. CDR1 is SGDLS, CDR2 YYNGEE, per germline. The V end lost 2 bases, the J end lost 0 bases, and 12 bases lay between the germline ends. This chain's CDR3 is CASSVYSASSYNEQFF. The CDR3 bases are TGTGCCAGCAGCGTTTACTCGGCAAGCTCCTACAATGAGCAGTTCTTC.

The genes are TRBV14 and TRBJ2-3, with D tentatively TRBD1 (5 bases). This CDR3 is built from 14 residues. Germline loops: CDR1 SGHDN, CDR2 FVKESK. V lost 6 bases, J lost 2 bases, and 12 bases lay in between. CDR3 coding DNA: TGTGCCAGCAGAAAAACAGGTTACACAGATACGCAGTATTTT. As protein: CASRKTGYTDTQYF.

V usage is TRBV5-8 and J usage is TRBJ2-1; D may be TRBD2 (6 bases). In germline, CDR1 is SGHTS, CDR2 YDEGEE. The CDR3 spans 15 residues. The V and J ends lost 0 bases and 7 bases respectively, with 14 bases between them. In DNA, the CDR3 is TGTGCCAGCAGCTTGGCCACAGTAGCGGTAAATGAGCAGTTCTTC. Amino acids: CASSLATVAVNEQFF.

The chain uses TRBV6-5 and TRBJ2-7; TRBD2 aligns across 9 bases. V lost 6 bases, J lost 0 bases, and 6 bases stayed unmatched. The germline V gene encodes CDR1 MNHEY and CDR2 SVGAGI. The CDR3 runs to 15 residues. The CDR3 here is CASSPGLAHSYEQYF. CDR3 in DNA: TGTGCCAGCAGCCCCGGACTAGCGCACTCCTACGAGCAGTACTTC.

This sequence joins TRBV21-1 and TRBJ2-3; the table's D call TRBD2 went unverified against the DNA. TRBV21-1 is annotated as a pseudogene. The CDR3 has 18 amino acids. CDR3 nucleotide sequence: TGTGCCAGCAGCTCCCCCCCGGGTCTAGCGGGAGTTATAGATACGCAGTATTTT. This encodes CASSSPPGLAGVIDTQYF.

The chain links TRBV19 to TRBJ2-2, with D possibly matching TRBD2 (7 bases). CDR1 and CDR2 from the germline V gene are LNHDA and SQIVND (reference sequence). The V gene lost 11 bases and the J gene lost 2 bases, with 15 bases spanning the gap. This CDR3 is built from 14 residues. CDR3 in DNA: TGTGCCGGGGGGGCCCGGGTCAACACCGGGGAGCTGTTTTTT. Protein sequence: CAGGARVNTGELFF.

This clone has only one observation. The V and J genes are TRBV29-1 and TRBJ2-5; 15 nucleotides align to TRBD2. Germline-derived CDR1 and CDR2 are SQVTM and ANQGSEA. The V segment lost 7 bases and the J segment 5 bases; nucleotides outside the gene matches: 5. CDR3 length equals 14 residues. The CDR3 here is CSAAGLAGGETQYF. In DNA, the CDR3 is TGCAGCGCCGCGGGACTAGCGGGGGGCGAGACCCAGTACTTC.

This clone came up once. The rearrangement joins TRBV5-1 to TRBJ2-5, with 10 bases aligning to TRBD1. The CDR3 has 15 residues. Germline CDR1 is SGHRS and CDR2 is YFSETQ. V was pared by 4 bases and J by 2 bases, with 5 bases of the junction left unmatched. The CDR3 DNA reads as TGCGCCAGCAGCCGCTTGGGACAGGGGCAAGAGACCCAGTACTTC. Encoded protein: CASSRLGQGQETQYF.

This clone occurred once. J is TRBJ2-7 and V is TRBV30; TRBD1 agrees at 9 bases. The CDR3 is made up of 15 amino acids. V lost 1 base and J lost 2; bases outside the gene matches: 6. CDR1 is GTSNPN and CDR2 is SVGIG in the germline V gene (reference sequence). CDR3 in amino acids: CAWSAGTGSPYEQYF. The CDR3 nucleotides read TGTGCCTGGAGTGCTGGGACAGGGTCTCCCTACGAGCAGTACTTC.

CDR3 residues: CASSLGPVSLAAGDEQFF. CDR3 DNA: TGTGCCAGCAGCTTAGGGCCGGTCAGTCTCGCCGCGGGCGATGAGCAGTTCTTC. The gene calls are TRBV13 and TRBJ2-1; maybe TRBD2 (5 bases). Between the trimmed V and J ends, which lost 0 bases and 8 bases, there was a span of 23 bases. The germline CDR1 and CDR2 sequences are PRHDT and FYEKMQ (reference sequence). This CDR3 is built from 18 residues. Supplemented by reference TRBV13 and TRBJ2-1, the full variable domain reads AAGVIQSPRHLIKEKRETATLKCYPIPRHDTVYWYQQGPGQDPQFLISFYEKMQSDKGSIPDRFSAQQFSDYHSELNMSSLELGDSALYFCASSLGPVSLAAGDEQFFGPGTRLTVL.

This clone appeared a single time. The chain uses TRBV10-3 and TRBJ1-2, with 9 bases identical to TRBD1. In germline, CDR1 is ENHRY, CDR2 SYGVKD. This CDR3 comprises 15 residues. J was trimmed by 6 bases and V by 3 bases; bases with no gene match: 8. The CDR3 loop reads CAISDGGTGRDGYTF. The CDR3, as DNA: TGTGCCATCAGTGACGGGGGGACAGGGAGGGATGGCTACACCTTC.

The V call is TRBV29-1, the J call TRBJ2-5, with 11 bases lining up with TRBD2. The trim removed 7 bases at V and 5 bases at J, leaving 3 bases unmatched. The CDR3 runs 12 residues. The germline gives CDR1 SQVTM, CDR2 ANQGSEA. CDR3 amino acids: CSATSGSETQYF. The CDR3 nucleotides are TGCAGCGCAACTAGCGGGAGTGAGACCCAGTACTTC.

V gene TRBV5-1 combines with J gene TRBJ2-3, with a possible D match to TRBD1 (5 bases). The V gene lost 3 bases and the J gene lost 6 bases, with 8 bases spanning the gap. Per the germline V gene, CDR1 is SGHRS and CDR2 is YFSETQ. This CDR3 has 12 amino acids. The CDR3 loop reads CASSSQEDTQYF. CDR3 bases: TGCGCCAGCAGCTCACAGGAGGATACGCAGTATTTT.

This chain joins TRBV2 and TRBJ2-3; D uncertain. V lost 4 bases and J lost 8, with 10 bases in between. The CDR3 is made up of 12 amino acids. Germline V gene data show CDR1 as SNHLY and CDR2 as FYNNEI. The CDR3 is CASSVQSGTQYF. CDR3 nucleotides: TGTGCCAGCAGTGTCCAATCGGGTACGCAGTATTTT. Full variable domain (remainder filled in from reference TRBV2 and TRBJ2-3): EPEVTQTPSHQVTQMGQEVILRCVPISNHLYFYWYRQILGQKVEFLVSFYNNEISEKSEIFDDQFSVERPDGSNFTLKIRSTKLEDSAMYFCASSVQSGTQYFGPGTRLTVL.

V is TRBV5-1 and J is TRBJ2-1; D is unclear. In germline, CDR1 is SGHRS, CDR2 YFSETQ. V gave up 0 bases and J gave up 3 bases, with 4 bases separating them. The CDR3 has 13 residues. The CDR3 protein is CASSLGLYNEQFF. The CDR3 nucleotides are TGCGCCAGCAGCTTGGGCCTCTACAATGAGCAGTTCTTC.

This CDR3 is CASSLPIRLAGAYNEQFF. The CDR3 coding sequence is TGTGCCAGCAGCCTCCCCATCAGGCTAGCGGGAGCTTACAATGAGCAGTTCTTC. The chain links TRBV7-9 to TRBJ2-1, with TRBD2 matching 10 bases. V lost 5 bases and J lost 4; bases outside the gene matches: 14. Germline-derived CDR1 and CDR2 are SEHNR and FQNEAQ (reference sequence). This CDR3 is built from 18 residues.

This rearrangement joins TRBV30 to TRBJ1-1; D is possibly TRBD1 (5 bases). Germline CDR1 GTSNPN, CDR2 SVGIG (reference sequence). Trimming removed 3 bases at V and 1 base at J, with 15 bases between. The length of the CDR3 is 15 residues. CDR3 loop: CAWSAVRGGNTEAFF. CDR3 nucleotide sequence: TGTGCCTGGAGCGCCGTTAGGGGCGGGAACACTGAAGCTTTCTTT.